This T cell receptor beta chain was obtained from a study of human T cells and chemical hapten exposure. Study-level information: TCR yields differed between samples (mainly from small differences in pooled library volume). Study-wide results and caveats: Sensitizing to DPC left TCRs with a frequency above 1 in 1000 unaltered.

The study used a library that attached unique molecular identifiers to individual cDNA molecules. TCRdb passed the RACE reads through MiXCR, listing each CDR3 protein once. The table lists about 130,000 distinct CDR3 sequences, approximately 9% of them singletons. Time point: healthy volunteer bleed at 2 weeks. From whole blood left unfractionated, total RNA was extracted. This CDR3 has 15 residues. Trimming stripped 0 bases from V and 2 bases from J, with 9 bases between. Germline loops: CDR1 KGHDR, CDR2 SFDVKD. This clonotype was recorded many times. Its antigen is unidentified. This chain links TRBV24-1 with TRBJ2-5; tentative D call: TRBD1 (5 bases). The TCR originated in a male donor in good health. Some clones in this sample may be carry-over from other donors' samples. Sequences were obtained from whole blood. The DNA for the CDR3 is TGTGCCACCAGTGATTTGCAGGGCCCTCAAGAGACCCAGTACTTC. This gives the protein CATSDLQGPQETQYF.